These 18 T cell receptor beta chains originate from one sample sequenced in a study of CD8+ T cells in alopecia areata. The treatment here: oral pan-JAK inhibitor, 5-10 mg twice daily. Reverse transcription of extracted RNA yielded cDNA, which provided the sequencing template. Profiling relied on immunoSEQ multiplex PCR, and the TCRdb table lists in-frame clones only, not all of them. The sample gives about 100,000 clones, 55% to 70% of which show up once; about 16% is in the top ten. Specimen: CD8+ T cells sorted from blood, collected between weeks 55 and 65, from a patient treated with tofacitinib. The receptors originated from a human donor with alopecia areata.

Turning to this clone: At the DNA level, this CDR3 is encoded by other sequences in the same sample as well. This rearrangement joins TRBV27 to TRBJ1-1, with D possibly TRBD1 on 6 matching bases. Germline assignment: CDR1 MNHEY and CDR2 SMNVEV (reference sequence). Trimming took 5 bases from V and 4 from J, leaving 8 bases between them. The CDR3 spans 12 residues. CDR3 DNA: TGTGCCAGCAGTGAAGGGGGCACTGAAGCTTTCTTT. It translates to CASSEGGTEAFF.

This clone has only one observation. V gene TRBV9 combines with J gene TRBJ2-5, with D tentatively TRBD1 or TRBD2 (5 bases each). V was cut by 3 bases and J by 5 bases, with 17 bases left in between. Germline V lookup: CDR1 SGDLS, CDR2 YYNGEE. The CDR3 totals 15 residues. The CDR3 bases are TGTGCCAGCAGCGGACCTAGGGACGGCTCGGAGACCCAGTACTTC. This codes for CASSGPRDGSETQYF.

CDR3 region: CASRLSGQVGINTGELFF. The CDR3 coding sequence is TGTGCCAGCAGACTCTCGGGACAGGTGGGAATTAACACCGGGGAGCTGTTTTTT. V and J are TRBV27 and TRBJ2-2; TRBD1 agrees at 8 bases. Germline V gene lookup returns CDR1 MNHEY and CDR2 SMNVEV (reference sequence). The CDR3 is 18 amino acids. V lost 6 bases and J lost 2; bases outside the gene matches: 14.

J is TRBJ2-5 and V is TRBV6-5, with D hard to call. In germline, CDR1 is MNHEY, CDR2 SVGAGI. The CDR3 has 14 amino acids. V was trimmed by 0 bases and J by 7 bases, leaving 12 bases between them. The CDR3 region is CASSYSWRLGTQYF. The CDR3 region has the DNA TGTGCCAGCAGTTACTCTTGGAGACTCGGGACCCAGTACTTC.

The chain joins TRBV4-1 to TRBJ2-3, with no clear D. V shed 3 bases and J shed 6 bases, with 13 bases lying between them. The germline gives CDR1 MGHRA, CDR2 YSYEKL. The CDR3 is 14 amino acids. The DNA for the CDR3 is TGCGCCAGCAGCCAGAGAGTACTGTCGGATACGCAGTATTTT. Its protein is CASSQRVLSDTQYF.

V gene TRBV11-1 combines with J gene TRBJ2-7; D remains unclear. Germline CDR1 SGHAT, CDR2 FQDESV (reference sequence). V was clipped by 0 bases and J by 0 bases, with 12 bases between them. The CDR3 is made up of 16 amino acids. The CDR3 DNA follows: TGTGCCAGCAGCTTAGCCCGGGTGGAGTACTCCTACGAGCAGTACTTC. It yields the protein CASSLARVEYSYEQYF.

This sequence joins TRBV2 and TRBJ1-2; D is possibly TRBD1 (5 bases). Germline CDR1 is SNHLY and CDR2 is FYNNEI. This CDR3 contains 15 residues. Trimming removed 4 bases at V and 7 bases at J, with 19 bases between. CDR3 nucleotides: TGTGCCAGCAGTGGAGCTAACCGGGACGGAGGTGGCTACACCTTC. It translates to CASSGANRDGGGYTF.

The rearrangement uses TRBV27 and TRBJ1-5; D gene unclear. Trimming took off 5 bases at V and 3 bases at J, with 11 bases between the two ends. This CDR3 is built from 14 residues. Per the germline V gene, CDR1 is MNHEY and CDR2 is SMNVEV (reference sequence). This CDR3 reads CASSSRDHNQPQHF. DNA for the CDR3: TGTGCCAGCAGTAGCCGGGATCACAATCAGCCCCAGCATTTT.

This clone was detected once. This chain links TRBV4-2 with TRBJ2-3; D may correspond to TRBD1 or TRBD2 (5 bases each). The CDR3 covers 17 residues. The V end was cut by 0 bases, the J end by 2 bases, with 15 bases between. Germline V gene data show CDR1 as LGHNA and CDR2 as YNFKEQ. The CDR3 DNA reads TGTGCCAGCAGCCAAGAAGGGCAGGGAGACAACACAGATACGCAGTATTTT. Its protein product is CASSQEGQGDNTDTQYF.

The genes are TRBV30 and TRBJ1-5; TRBD1 matches at 12 bases. The CDR3 covers 14 residues. CDR1 is GTSNPN, CDR2 SVGIG, per germline (reference sequence). V was clipped by 5 bases and J by 4 bases; unmatched bases: 3. Here the CDR3 reads CAWGTGGLNQPQHF. CDR3 nucleotide sequence: TGTGCCTGGGGGACAGGGGGCTTGAATCAGCCCCAGCATTTT. Drawing the rest from reference TRBV30 and TRBJ1-5, the complete variable domain is SQTIHQWPATLVQPVGSPLSLECTVEGTSNPNLYWYRQAAGRGLQLLFYSVGIGQISSEVPQNLSASRPQDRQFILSSKKLLLSDSGFYLCAWGTGGLNQPQHFGDGTRLSIL.

The V gene is TRBV13, the J gene TRBJ1-1, with a weak D call TRBD1 (6 bases). Per the germline V gene, CDR1 is PRHDT and CDR2 is FYEKMQ (reference sequence). The V end lost 1 base, the J end lost 7 bases, and 13 bases lay between the germline ends. This CDR3 region has 14 residues. The CDR3 bases are TGTGCCAGCAGCTTAGTTGCTGTGGACAGTGAAGCTTTCTTT. Encoded protein: CASSLVAVDSEAFF. Combining the CDR3 with reference TRBV13 and TRBJ1-1 gives the whole variable domain AAGVIQSPRHLIKEKRETATLKCYPIPRHDTVYWYQQGPGQDPQFLISFYEKMQSDKGSIPDRFSAQQFSDYHSELNMSSLELGDSALYFCASSLVAVDSEAFFGQGTRLTVV.

This clone was detected only a few times. The V and J genes are TRBV2 and TRBJ2-2, with a tentative D call TRBD1 (6 bases). Germline lookup yields CDR1 SNHLY and CDR2 FYNNEI. This CDR3 has 16 amino acids. V shed 6 bases and J shed 4 bases, with 18 bases lying between them. CDR3 coding DNA: TGTGCCAGCAGATTGCAAACAGGGTCGGGCACCGGGGAGCTGTTTTTT. Residues: CASRLQTGSGTGELFF.

The genes are TRBV7-9 and TRBJ2-7, with 10 positions matching TRBD1. The CDR3 loop spans 17 amino acids. Germline lookup yields CDR1 SEHNR and CDR2 FQNEAQ (reference sequence). With V trimmed by 4 bases and J by 0 bases, 9 bases remained unmatched. The DNA of the CDR3 is TGTGCCAGCAGCTCCCGGGACAGGGGCCGCCTCTCCTACGAGCAGTACTTC. The encoded protein is CASSSRDRGRLSYEQYF. Full variable domain (missing parts from reference TRBV7-9 and TRBJ2-7): DTGVSQNPRHKITKRGQNVTFRCDPISEHNRLYWYRQTLGQGPEFLTYFQNEAQLEKSRLLSDRFSAERPKGSFSTLEIQRTEQGDSAMYLCASSSRDRGRLSYEQYFGPGTRLTVT.

The V and J genes are TRBV19 and TRBJ1-1; the match to TRBD1 covers 7 bases. This CDR3 has 15 residues. J lost 0 bases, V lost 5 bases, and 6 bases had no gene match. Germline CDR1 LNHDA, CDR2 SQIVND (reference sequence). CDR3 in DNA: TGTGCCAGTAGTGCGCGCGGGACAGTGAACACTGAAGCTTTCTTT. Amino acid sequence: CASSARGTVNTEAFF.

The chain recombines TRBV7-9 with TRBJ2-5; no reliable D call. Germline CDR1 is SEHNR and CDR2 is FQNEAQ (reference sequence). V was trimmed by 5 bases and J by 2 bases, leaving 9 bases between them. The CDR3 is made up of 13 amino acids. CDR3 nucleotides: TGTGCCAGCAGCCGCGCCCAGCAAGAGACCCAGTACTTC. Translation: CASSRAQQETQYF.

The rearrangement joins TRBV12-5 to TRBJ1-1; D may be TRBD1 (5 bases). CDR3 size: 12 residues. V gave up 2 bases and J gave up 8 bases, with 9 bases separating them. Germline values: CDR1 LGHNT, CDR2 FRNRAP. The CDR3, as DNA: TGTGCTAGTGGTTTGAAACCAGGGGAAGCTTTCTTT. It specifies CASGLKPGEAFF.

This sequence joins TRBV29-1 and TRBJ2-2, with D perhaps TRBD2 (5 bases). The CDR3 sequence is 14 residues long. The germline CDR1 and CDR2 sequences are SQVTM and ANQGSEA. Trimming pared 1 base from V and 8 bases from J, leaving 14 bases between. The chain's CDR3 is CSVEGPGSGGELFF. CDR3 sequence (DNA): TGCAGCGTTGAAGGTCCGGGCTCGGGGGGGGAGCTGTTTTTT.

Note on this clone: Other nucleotide sequences from this sample produce the same CDR3. J is TRBJ2-1 and V is TRBV13; D unclear. There are 15 residues in the CDR3. The germline V gene has CDR1 PRHDT and CDR2 FYEKMQ (reference sequence). Trimming left V 1 base short and J 0 bases short, with 7 bases between. The CDR3 reads CASSLAGSSYNEQFF. CDR3 DNA: TGTGCCAGCAGCTTAGCAGGTAGCTCCTACAATGAGCAGTTCTTC. Using reference TRBV13 and TRBJ2-1 for the parts outside the CDR3, the full variable domain is AAGVIQSPRHLIKEKRETATLKCYPIPRHDTVYWYQQGPGQDPQFLISFYEKMQSDKGSIPDRFSAQQFSDYHSELNMSSLELGDSALYFCASSLAGSSYNEQFFGPGTRLTVL.